Described below is a single TCR beta chain sequence and its context. What it binds is unknown. Looked up from germline, CDR1 is SGDLS and CDR2 is YYNGEE. The CDR3 consists of 16 residues. Trimming pared 3 bases from V and 0 bases from J, leaving 15 bases between. The PCR employed 60 Vbeta primers together with 13 Jbeta primers. Produced via immunoSEQ multiplex PCR; TCRdb's table is partial and in-frame only. The table records more than 100,000 clones, roughly three quarters of them present only once. Unrecorded immune exposure was likely among donors, who were nominally healthy when sampled. These data belong to a study of cytomegalovirus exposure and HLA in healthy donors. General study points: Prior analysis indicated that the majority of TCR beta V segments exhibited productivity approximately 90% or approximately 30% of the time. Researchers reported in a later analysis that a missense DCLRE1C variant was tied to TCR beta V- and J-gene trimming. Certain sequence variants were highly shared and formed a cluster, and this cluster was likely a sequencing artifact.

The origin of this receptor is a woman under 30 in good health and CMV-seropositive. What was sequenced was PBMCs. V gene TRBV9 combines with J gene TRBJ1-2; a possible D gene is TRBD1 (6 bases). CDR3 DNA: TGTGCCAGCAGCGAGGGGGTGAACGCCCCTAACTATGGCTACACCTTC. Its translation is CASSEGVNAPNYGYTF.